This is a list of T cell receptor beta chains from one sample in a study of radiation and T cells in renal cell carcinoma. Profiled with immunoSEQ multiplex PCR; TCRdb holds only in-frame clones, not every one. There are tens of thousands of clones in the sample; 65% to 85% occur only once, and roughly 6.1% lies in the top ten. Here the sequenced sample was blood, taken from a patient whose treatment included radiotherapy and nephrectomy. These receptors originate from a man aged 60 to 75 with renal cell carcinoma. CDR3s include the opening cysteine and the closing phenylalanine or tryptophan. The order of the fields is J gene, clone size, V gene, D gene, CDR3 protein, CDR3 DNA. A D gene is named only where the DNA matches it firmly. Size is omitted from some rows. Given values are once, few, many or a class for expanded clones.

j_gene: TRBJ2-2; abundance: NA; v_gene: TRBV5-8; d_gene: TRBD2; CDR3aa: CASSFPGRGIAGELFF; CDR3nt: TGTGCCAGCAGCTTTCCCGGGAGGGGGATCGCCGGGGAGCTGTTTTTT
j_gene: TRBJ2-6; abundance: NA; v_gene: TRBV7-2; d_gene: NA; CDR3aa: CASSPRVAGANVLTF; CDR3nt: TGTGCCAGCAGCCCCAGGGTAGCTGGGGCCAACGTCCTGACTTTC
j_gene: TRBJ2-7; abundance: NA; v_gene: TRBV29-1; d_gene: NA; CDR3aa: CSVEAGAAEQYF; CDR3nt: TGCAGCGTTGAAGCTGGTGCAGCCGAGCAGTACTTC
j_gene: TRBJ2-7; abundance: NA; v_gene: TRBV27; d_gene: NA; CDR3aa: CASRRIQGWDEQYF; CDR3nt: TGTGCCAGCAGGAGGATTCAGGGGTGGGACGAGCAGTACTTC
j_gene: TRBJ2-7; abundance: NA; v_gene: TRBV10-3; d_gene: TRBD2; CDR3aa: CAIMASGMSYEQYF; CDR3nt: TGTGCCATCATGGCTAGCGGGATGAGCTACGAGCAGTACTTC
j_gene: TRBJ2-1; abundance: NA; v_gene: TRBV19; d_gene: TRBD2; CDR3aa: CASSIRSGLNEQFF; CDR3nt: TGTGCCAGTAGTATTCGTAGCGGGCTAAATGAGCAGTTCTTC
j_gene: TRBJ2-1; abundance: NA; v_gene: TRBV19; d_gene: TRBD2; CDR3aa: CASSIGVAGQYNEQFF; CDR3nt: TGTGCCAGTAGTATAGGGGTAGCGGGGCAATACAATGAGCAGTTCTTC
j_gene: TRBJ1-1; abundance: NA; v_gene: TRBV10-1; d_gene: NA; CDR3aa: CASSESSGITEAFF; CDR3nt: TGCGCCAGCAGTGAGTCGTCGGGGATTACTGAAGCTTTCTTT
j_gene: TRBJ2-3; abundance: NA; v_gene: TRBV7-9; d_gene: NA; CDR3aa: CASSSLTGYTDTQYF; CDR3nt: TGTGCCAGCAGCTCCCTGACAGGCTACACAGATACGCAGTATTTT
j_gene: TRBJ2-7; abundance: NA; v_gene: TRBV2; d_gene: TRBD2; CDR3aa: CASSLAGGPREQYF; CDR3nt: TGTGCCAGCAGCCTAGCGGGAGGGCCTCGGGAGCAGTACTTC
j_gene: TRBJ2-7; abundance: NA; v_gene: TRBV6-6; d_gene: TRBD1; CDR3aa: CASSYSQGAGHEQYF; CDR3nt: TGTGCCAGCAGTTACTCACAGGGGGCTGGCCACGAGCAGTACTTC
j_gene: TRBJ1-1; abundance: many; v_gene: TRBV10-1; d_gene: NA; CDR3aa: CASQREPSTEAFF; CDR3nt: TGCGCCAGCCAAAGGGAACCCTCCACTGAAGCTTTCTTT
j_gene: TRBJ2-7; abundance: NA; v_gene: TRBV10-3; d_gene: TRBD1; CDR3aa: CAIRSDRRSREQYF; CDR3nt: TGTGCCATCAGATCGGACAGGAGGTCGAGGGAGCAGTACTTC
j_gene: TRBJ2-2; abundance: NA; v_gene: TRBV27; d_gene: NA; CDR3aa: CASTRGGELFF; CDR3nt: TGTGCCAGCACCCGCGGCGGGGAGCTGTTTTTT
j_gene: TRBJ1-5; abundance: NA; v_gene: TRBV9; d_gene: NA; CDR3aa: CASSVGGSNQPQHF; CDR3nt: TGTGCCAGCAGCGTAGGGGGGTCCAATCAGCCCCAGCATTTT
j_gene: TRBJ2-5; abundance: NA; v_gene: TRBV21-1; d_gene: NA; CDR3aa: CASSTGTVETQYF; CDR3nt: TGTGCCAGCAGCACCGGGACGGTCGAGACCCAGTACTTC
j_gene: TRBJ2-1; abundance: NA; v_gene: TRBV18; d_gene: NA; CDR3aa: CASSPVRPESEQFF; CDR3nt: TGTGCCAGCTCACCAGTCAGACCCGAATCGGAGCAGTTCTTC
j_gene: TRBJ1-5; abundance: NA; v_gene: TRBV15; d_gene: TRBD1; CDR3aa: CATSRAPPGTGSGQPQHF; CDR3nt: TGTGCCACCAGCAGAGCCCCCCCGGGGACAGGGTCTGGTCAGCCCCAGCATTTT
j_gene: TRBJ1-2; abundance: NA; v_gene: TRBV30; d_gene: TRBD1; CDR3aa: CAWDRAKYGYTF; CDR3nt: TGTGCCTGGGACAGGGCGAAATATGGCTACACCTTC
j_gene: TRBJ1-2; abundance: few; v_gene: TRBV6-1; d_gene: NA; CDR3aa: CASDLNTGQDGYTF; CDR3nt: TGTGCCAGCGATCTGAATACAGGGCAAGATGGCTACACCTTC
j_gene: TRBJ2-7; abundance: few; v_gene: TRBV5-1; d_gene: TRBD2; CDR3aa: CASSTGTSGRAGLFEQYF; CDR3nt: TGCGCCAGCAGCACCGGGACTAGCGGGAGGGCCGGACTCTTCGAGCAGTACTTC
j_gene: TRBJ2-1; abundance: NA; v_gene: TRBV5-1; d_gene: NA; CDR3aa: CASSLAGTNYNEQFF; CDR3nt: TGCGCCAGCAGCTTGGCCGGGACAAACTACAATGAGCAGTTCTTC
j_gene: TRBJ2-7; abundance: once; v_gene: TRBV5-5; d_gene: NA; CDR3aa: CASSLLLHSYEQYF; CDR3nt: TGTGCCAGCAGCTTGCTACTCCATTCCTACGAGCAGTACTTC
j_gene: TRBJ2-7; abundance: NA; v_gene: TRBV7-8; d_gene: NA; CDR3aa: CASSLRPDNYEQYF; CDR3nt: TGTGCCAGCAGCTTAAGGCCGGATAACTACGAGCAGTACTTC